Shown below are 13 T cell receptor beta chains from a single sample sequenced in a study of T cell changes during pregnancy in multiple sclerosis. Assay used: immunoSEQ multiplex PCR; TCRdb lists only in-frame clones, some missing. The table shows 55,000 to 80,000 clones, with 90% to 95% occurring only once. Specimen: CD8+ T cells from peripheral blood mononuclear cells, collected in the second trimester of pregnancy. These receptors came from a female donor with multiple sclerosis, enrolled in a pregnancy study.

Comment on this clone: It is unclear where the CDR3 begins or ends on the DNA, so no DNA is shown, and the CDR3 is as TCRdb lists it. This chain joins TRBV12-2 and TRBJ2-4; TRBD2 was called by the table and not checked on the DNA. TRBV12-2 constitutes a pseudogene. The CDR3 has 19 amino acids, counting both end residues. CDR3 sequence reads: CASRLEVAGGNHAKNIQYF.

V gene TRBV11-2 combines with J gene TRBJ1-2, with D possibly TRBD1 on 5 matching bases. From germline, CDR1 is SGHAT and CDR2 FQNNGV. The CDR3 extends over 15 amino acids. V gave up 4 bases and J gave up 5 bases, with 17 bases separating them. The CDR3 loop is CASSSEGPGLYGYTF. In nucleotides, the CDR3 is TGTGCCAGCAGCTCGGAGGGACCGGGGCTGTATGGCTACACCTTC.

V gene TRBV27 combines with J gene TRBJ2-7; 10 nucleotides line up with TRBD1. The V gene end was trimmed by 6 bases and the J gene end by 7 bases; junction bases not matched to a gene: 6. The CDR3 is 13 residues long. Per the germline V gene, CDR1 is MNHEY and CDR2 is SMNVEV (reference sequence). CDR3 bases: TGTGCCAGCAGCCTGACAGGGGGCGGGGAGCAGTACTTC. Amino acid sequence: CASSLTGGGEQYF.

This rearrangement joins TRBV7-9 to TRBJ1-1; D is ambiguous. The CDR3 totals 15 residues. Looked up from germline, CDR1 is SEHNR and CDR2 is FQNEAQ (reference sequence). Deletions cut 4 bases from V and 0 bases from J, with 12 bases between. In DNA form, the CDR3 reads TGTGCCAGCAGCTCCCAAATAAACATGAACACTGAAGCTTTCTTT. Its translation is CASSSQINMNTEAFF.

V and J are TRBV5-8 and TRBJ1-1; TRBD1 matches 7 bases. Germline CDR1 is SGHTS and CDR2 is YDEGEE. V lost 0 bases, J lost 3 bases, and 2 bases stayed unmatched. This CDR3 contains 14 residues. CDR3 amino acids: CASSLAGGDTEAFF. Here the CDR3 DNA reads TGTGCCAGCAGCTTGGCAGGGGGAGACACTGAAGCTTTCTTT.

This sequence joins TRBV15 and TRBJ2-2; no firm D call. The CDR3 runs 16 residues. Per germline, CDR1 LNHNV and CDR2 YYDKDF (reference sequence). The V gene lost 0 bases and the J gene lost 4 bases, with 12 bases spanning the gap. The CDR3 DNA follows: TGTGCCACCAGCAGAGATCTTGGGCATTCCACCGGGGAGCTGTTTTTT. Its protein is CATSRDLGHSTGELFF.

The rearrangement joins TRBV9 to TRBJ2-1; the D gene is possibly TRBD1 (5 bases). Germline loops: CDR1 SGDLS, CDR2 YYNGEE. The CDR3 runs 16 residues. V lost 0 bases and J lost 1, with 11 bases in between. This CDR3 is CASSVEKGISYNEQFF. In nucleotides, the CDR3 is TGTGCCAGCAGCGTAGAGAAGGGGATTTCCTACAATGAGCAGTTCTTC.

This sequence joins TRBV28 and TRBJ2-2; 14 bases are a match to TRBD2. This CDR3 has 15 residues. Germline CDR1 MDHEN, CDR2 SYDVKM. The V and J ends lost 7 bases and 6 bases, in that order; junction bases with no gene match: 4. The CDR3 loop reads CASTGTSGSPGELFF. CDR3 DNA sequence: TGTGCCAGCACTGGGACTAGCGGGAGTCCCGGGGAGCTGTTTTTT.

This clone was recorded only once. The CDR3 DNA follows: TGTGCCAGCAGCTTAACGCAGGGCGTCGGAAACACCATATATTTT. Protein sequence: CASSLTQGVGNTIYF. V gene TRBV7-6 combines with J gene TRBJ1-3, with D possibly TRBD1 on 5 matching bases. CDR3 size: 15 residues. Trimming took 2 bases from V and 4 from J, leaving 12 bases between them. The germline CDR1 and CDR2 sequences are SGHVS and FNYEAQ.

The chain employs TRBV5-4 and TRBJ2-7; D perhaps matches TRBD2 (5 bases). CDR1 is SGHNT, CDR2 YYREEE, per germline (reference sequence). V lost 0 bases, J lost 7 bases, and 14 bases lay in between. This CDR3 contains 14 residues. CDR3 sequence: CASSLERAAREQYF. The DNA for the CDR3 is TGTGCCAGCAGCTTGGAGAGAGCGGCGAGGGAGCAGTACTTC.

This sequence joins TRBV6-6 and TRBJ2-1; 10 bases line up with TRBD1. This CDR3 has 13 residues. V lost 10 bases to trimming and J lost 3 bases; unmatched junction nucleotides: 3. Germline lookup yields CDR1 MNHNY and CDR2 SVGAGI (reference sequence). In nucleotides, the CDR3 is TGTGCCATTTGGACAGGGGGCTACAATGAGCAGTTCTTC. As protein: CAIWTGGYNEQFF.

The V gene is TRBV5-3, the J gene TRBJ2-2; 8 bases line up with TRBD2. TRBV5-3 is annotated as an ORF whose role is uncertain. The CDR3 consists of 15 residues. V gave up 5 bases and J gave up 4 bases; unmatched junction bases: 7. The CDR3 nucleotides are TGTGCCAGAAGAAGCCCGGGAGGGAGCACCGGGGAGCTGTTTTTT. Translated, it gives CARRSPGGSTGELFF.

This clone was detected a few times. J is TRBJ2-7 and V is TRBV7-8; tentative D call: TRBD1 (5 bases). CDR1 is SGHVS, CDR2 FQNEAQ, per germline. V was pared by 5 bases and J by 4 bases, with 12 bases between. The CDR3 covers 13 residues. CDR3 region: CASSPETVYEQYF. The CDR3 nucleotides read TGTGCCAGCAGCCCCGAGACAGTTTACGAGCAGTACTTC.